The entry that follows covers one TCR beta chain sequence. The sample originates from a study of blood T cell repertoires in COVID-19. In the original workflow: Quantification of nucleated cells was approximated via reference gene primer amplification. Produced via immunoSEQ multiplex PCR; TCRdb's table is partial and in-frame only. For V, J and clone size, that table is used; D and trimming come from the DNA. The table has about 36,000 clones, 70% to 80% seen once. Germline CDR1 is SEHNR and CDR2 is FQNEAQ (reference sequence). V shed 1 base, J shed 6 bases, and the junction held 3 bases outside the gene matches. The CDR3 is made up of 15 amino acids.

This TCR derives from a man in his fifties or sixties with active COVID-19. Input material: peripheral blood. The chain uses TRBV7-9 and TRBJ2-3; 11 bases map to TRBD2. The CDR3, as DNA: TGTGCCAGCAGCTTAGTAGCGGGGGGGCCGGATACGCAGTATTTT. It translates to CASSLVAGGPDTQYF.